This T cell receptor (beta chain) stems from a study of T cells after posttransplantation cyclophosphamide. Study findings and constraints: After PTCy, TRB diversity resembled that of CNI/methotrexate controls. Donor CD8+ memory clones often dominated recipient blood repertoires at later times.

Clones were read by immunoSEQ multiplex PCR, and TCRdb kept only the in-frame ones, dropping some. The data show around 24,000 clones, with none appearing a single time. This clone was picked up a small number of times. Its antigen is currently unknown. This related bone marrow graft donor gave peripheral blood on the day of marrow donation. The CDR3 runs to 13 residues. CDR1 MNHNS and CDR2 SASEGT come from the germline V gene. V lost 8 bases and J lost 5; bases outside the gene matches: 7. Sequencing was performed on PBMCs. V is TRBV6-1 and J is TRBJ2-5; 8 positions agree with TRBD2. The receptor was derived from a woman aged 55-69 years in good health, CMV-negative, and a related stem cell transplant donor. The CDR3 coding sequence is TGTGCCAGCGTAGCGGGGAAGATGGAGACCCAGTACTTC. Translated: CASVAGKMETQYF.